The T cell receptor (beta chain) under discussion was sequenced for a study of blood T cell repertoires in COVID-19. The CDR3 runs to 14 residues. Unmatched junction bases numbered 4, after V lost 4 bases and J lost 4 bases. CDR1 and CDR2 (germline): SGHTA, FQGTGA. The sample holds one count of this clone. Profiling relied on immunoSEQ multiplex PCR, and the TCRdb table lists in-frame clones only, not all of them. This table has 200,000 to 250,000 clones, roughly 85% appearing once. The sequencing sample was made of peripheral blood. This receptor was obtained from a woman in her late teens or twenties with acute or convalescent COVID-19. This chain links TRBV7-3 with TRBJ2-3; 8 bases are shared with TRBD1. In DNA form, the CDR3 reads TGTGCCAGCAGCTCAGGACAGGGAGCAGATACGCAGTATTTT. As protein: CASSSGQGADTQYF.